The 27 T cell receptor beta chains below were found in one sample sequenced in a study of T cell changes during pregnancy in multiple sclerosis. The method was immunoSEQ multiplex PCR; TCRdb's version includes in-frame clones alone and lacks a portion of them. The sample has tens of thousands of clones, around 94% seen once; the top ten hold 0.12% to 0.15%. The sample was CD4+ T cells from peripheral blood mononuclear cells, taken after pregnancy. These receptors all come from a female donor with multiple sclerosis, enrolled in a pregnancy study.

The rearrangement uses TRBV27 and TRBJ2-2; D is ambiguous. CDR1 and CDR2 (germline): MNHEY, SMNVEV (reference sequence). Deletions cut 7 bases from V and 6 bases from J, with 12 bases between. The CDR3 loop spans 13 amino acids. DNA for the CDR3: TGTGCCAGCAAACCCCCAGGATCCGGGGAGCTGTTTTTT. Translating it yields CASKPPGSGELFF.

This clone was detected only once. CDR3: CASRPPIRDRAIRTYEQYF. The CDR3 DNA follows: TGTGCCAGCAGACCCCCGATCCGGGACAGGGCGATTAGAACCTACGAGCAGTACTTC. V usage is TRBV28 and J usage is TRBJ2-7, with 9 bases matching TRBD1. The CDR3 extends over 19 amino acids. Germline loops: CDR1 MDHEN, CDR2 SYDVKM. Trimming removed 6 bases from V and 2 bases from J; junction bases left unmatched: 20. Combining the CDR3 with reference TRBV28 and TRBJ2-7 gives the whole variable domain DVKVTQSSRYLVKRTGEKVFLECVQDMDHENMFWYRQDPGLGLRLIYFSYDVKMKEKGDIPEGYSVSREKKERFSLILESASTNQTSMYLCASRPPIRDRAIRTYEQYFGPGTRLTVT.

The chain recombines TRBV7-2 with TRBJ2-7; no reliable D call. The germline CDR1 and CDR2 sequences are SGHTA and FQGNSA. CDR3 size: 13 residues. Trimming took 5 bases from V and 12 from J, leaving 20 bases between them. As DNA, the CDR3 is TGTGCCAGCAGCCCCGAGATCATGCTCTCCACGTACTTC. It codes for CASSPEIMLSTYF. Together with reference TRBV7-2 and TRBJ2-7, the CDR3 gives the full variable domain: GAGVSQSPSNKVTEKGKDVELRCDPISGHTALYWYRQSLGQGLEFLIYFQGNSAPDKSGLPSDRFSAERTGGSVSTLTIQRTQQEDSAVYLCASSPEIMLSTYFGPGTRLTVT.

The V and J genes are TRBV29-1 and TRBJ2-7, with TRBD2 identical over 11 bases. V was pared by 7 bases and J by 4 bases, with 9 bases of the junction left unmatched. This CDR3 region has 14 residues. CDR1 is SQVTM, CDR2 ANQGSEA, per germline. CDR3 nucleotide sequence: TGCAGCGCTGCACTAGCGGGAGTTCGGTACGAGCAGTACTTC. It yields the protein CSAALAGVRYEQYF.

In nucleotides, the CDR3 is TGTGCCAGCAGTGAGAGGACAGGGTTAATCACAGATACGCAGTATTTT. Protein: CASSERTGLITDTQYF. The rearrangement uses TRBV2 and TRBJ2-3, with TRBD1 matching 8 bases. J was trimmed by 2 bases and V by 3 bases; bases with no gene match: 7. The CDR3 is made up of 16 amino acids. Per germline, CDR1 SNHLY and CDR2 FYNNEI.

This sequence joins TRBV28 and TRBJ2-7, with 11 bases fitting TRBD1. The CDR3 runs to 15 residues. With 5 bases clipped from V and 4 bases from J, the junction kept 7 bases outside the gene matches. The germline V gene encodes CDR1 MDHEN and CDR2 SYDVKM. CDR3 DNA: TGTGCCAGCAGTACAAGACGGGACAGGGGGTACGAGCAGTACTTC. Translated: CASSTRRDRGYEQYF. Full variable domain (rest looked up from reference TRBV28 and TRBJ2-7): DVKVTQSSRYLVKRTGEKVFLECVQDMDHENMFWYRQDPGLGLRLIYFSYDVKMKEKGDIPEGYSVSREKKERFSLILESASTNQTSMYLCASSTRRDRGYEQYFGPGTRLTVT.

The chain's CDR3 is CASSPRQGRYNEQFF. CDR3 in DNA: TGTGCCAGCAGCCCCCGACAGGGGCGATACAATGAGCAGTTCTTC. V is TRBV9 and J is TRBJ2-1; 8 bases fit TRBD1. Germline CDR1 is SGDLS and CDR2 is YYNGEE. With V trimmed by 4 bases and J by 4 bases, 7 bases remained unmatched. CDR3 length: 15 residues.

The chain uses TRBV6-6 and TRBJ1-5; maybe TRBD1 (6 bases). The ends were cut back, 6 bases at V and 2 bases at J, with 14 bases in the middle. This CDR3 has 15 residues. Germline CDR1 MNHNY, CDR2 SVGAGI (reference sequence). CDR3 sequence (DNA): TGTGCCAGCAGCCTGATACAGGGTGGCAATCAGCCCCAGCATTTT. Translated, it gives CASSLIQGGNQPQHF.

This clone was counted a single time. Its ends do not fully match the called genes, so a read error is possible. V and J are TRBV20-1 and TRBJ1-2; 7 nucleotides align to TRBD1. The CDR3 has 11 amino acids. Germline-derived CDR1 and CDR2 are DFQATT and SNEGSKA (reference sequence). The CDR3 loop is CSARDRQGIAF. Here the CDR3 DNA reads TGCAGTGCTAGAGATCGACAGGGCATTGCCTTC.

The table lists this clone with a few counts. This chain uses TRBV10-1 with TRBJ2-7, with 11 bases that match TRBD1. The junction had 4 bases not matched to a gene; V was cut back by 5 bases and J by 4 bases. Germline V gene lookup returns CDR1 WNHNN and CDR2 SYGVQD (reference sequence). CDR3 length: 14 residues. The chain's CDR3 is CASSSGTGGYEQYF. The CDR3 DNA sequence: TGCGCCAGCAGTTCCGGGACAGGGGGGTACGAGCAGTACTTC.

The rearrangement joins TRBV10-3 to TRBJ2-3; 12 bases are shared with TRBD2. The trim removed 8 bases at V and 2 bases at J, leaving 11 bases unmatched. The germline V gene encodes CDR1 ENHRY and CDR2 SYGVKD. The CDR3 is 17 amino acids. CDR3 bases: TGTGCCATCTCCGCTAGGGCTAGCGGGAGGGCCACAGATACGCAGTATTTT. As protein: CAISARASGRATDTQYF.

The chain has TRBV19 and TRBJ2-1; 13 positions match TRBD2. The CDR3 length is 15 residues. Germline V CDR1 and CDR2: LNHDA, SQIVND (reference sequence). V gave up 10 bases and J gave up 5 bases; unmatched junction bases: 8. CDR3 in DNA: TGTGCCACTTCAGCCGGGACTAGCGGGAACAATGAGCAGTTCTTC. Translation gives CATSAGTSGNNEQFF.

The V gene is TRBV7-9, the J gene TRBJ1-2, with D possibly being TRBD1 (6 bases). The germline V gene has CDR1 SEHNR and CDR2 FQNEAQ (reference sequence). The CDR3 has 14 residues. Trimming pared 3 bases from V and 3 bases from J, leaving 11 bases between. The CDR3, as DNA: TGTGCCAGCAGCTTGCAAGCAGGGGACTATGGCTACACCTTC. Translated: CASSLQAGDYGYTF. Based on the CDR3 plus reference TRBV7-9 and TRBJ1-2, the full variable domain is DTGVSQNPRHKITKRGQNVTFRCDPISEHNRLYWYRQTLGQGPEFLTYFQNEAQLEKSRLLSDRFSAERPKGSFSTLEIQRTEQGDSAMYLCASSLQAGDYGYTFGSGTRLTVV.

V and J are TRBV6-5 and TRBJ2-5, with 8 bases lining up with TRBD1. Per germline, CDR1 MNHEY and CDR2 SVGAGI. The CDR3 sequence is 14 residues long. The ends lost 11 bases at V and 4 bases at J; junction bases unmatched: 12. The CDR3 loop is CAVGGQDRGETQYF. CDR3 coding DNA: TGTGCCGTTGGGGGACAGGATAGAGGAGAGACCCAGTACTTC.

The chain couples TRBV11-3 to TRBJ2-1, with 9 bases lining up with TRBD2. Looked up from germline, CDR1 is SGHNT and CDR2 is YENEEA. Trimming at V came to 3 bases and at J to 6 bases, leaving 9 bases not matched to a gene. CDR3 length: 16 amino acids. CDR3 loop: CASSLASGALFNEQFF. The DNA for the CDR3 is TGTGCCAGCAGCTTGGCTAGCGGGGCCCTGTTCAATGAGCAGTTCTTC.

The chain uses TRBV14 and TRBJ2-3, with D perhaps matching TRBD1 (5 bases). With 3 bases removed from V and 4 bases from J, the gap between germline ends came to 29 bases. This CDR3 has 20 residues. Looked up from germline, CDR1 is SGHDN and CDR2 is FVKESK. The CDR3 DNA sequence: TGTGCCAGCAGCCAGTGGGGCAGGGCCGAAACCCCAACTTTCGCAGATACGCAGTATTTT. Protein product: CASSQWGRAETPTFADTQYF.

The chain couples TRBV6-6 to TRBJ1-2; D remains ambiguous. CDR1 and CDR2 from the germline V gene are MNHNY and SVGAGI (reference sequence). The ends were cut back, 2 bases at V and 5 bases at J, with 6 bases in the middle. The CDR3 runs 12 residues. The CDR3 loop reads CASSYVSYGYTF. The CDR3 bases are TGTGCCAGCAGTTACGTATCTTATGGCTACACCTTC.

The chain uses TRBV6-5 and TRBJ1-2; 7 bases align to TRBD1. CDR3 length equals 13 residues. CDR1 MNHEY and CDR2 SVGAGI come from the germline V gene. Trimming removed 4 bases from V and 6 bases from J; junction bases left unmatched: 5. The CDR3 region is CASSSTGKNGYTF. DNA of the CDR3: TGTGCCAGCAGTTCGACAGGGAAAAATGGCTACACCTTC.

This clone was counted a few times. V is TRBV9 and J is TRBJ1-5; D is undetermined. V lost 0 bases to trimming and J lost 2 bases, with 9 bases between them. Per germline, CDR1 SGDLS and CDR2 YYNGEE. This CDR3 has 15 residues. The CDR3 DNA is TGTGCCAGCAGCGTAGGGGAGGGCCGCAATCAGCCCCAGCATTTT. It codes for CASSVGEGRNQPQHF.

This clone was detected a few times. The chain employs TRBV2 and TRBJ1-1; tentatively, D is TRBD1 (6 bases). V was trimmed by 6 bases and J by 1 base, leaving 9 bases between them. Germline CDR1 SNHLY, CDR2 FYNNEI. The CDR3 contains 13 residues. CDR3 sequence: CASSHRENTEAFF. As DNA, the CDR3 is TGTGCCAGCAGCCACAGGGAGAACACTGAAGCTTTCTTT. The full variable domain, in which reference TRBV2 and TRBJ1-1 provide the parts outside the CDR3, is EPEVTQTPSHQVTQMGQEVILRCVPISNHLYFYWYRQILGQKVEFLVSFYNNEISEKSEIFDDQFSVERPDGSNFTLKIRSTKLEDSAMYFCASSHRENTEAFFGQGTRLTVV.

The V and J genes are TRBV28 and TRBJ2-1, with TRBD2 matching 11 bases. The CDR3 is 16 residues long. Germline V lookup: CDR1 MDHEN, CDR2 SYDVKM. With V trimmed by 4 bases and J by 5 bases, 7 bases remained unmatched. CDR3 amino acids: CASSSPSGRIHNEQFF. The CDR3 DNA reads TGTGCCAGCAGTTCCCCTAGCGGGAGGATCCACAATGAGCAGTTCTTC.

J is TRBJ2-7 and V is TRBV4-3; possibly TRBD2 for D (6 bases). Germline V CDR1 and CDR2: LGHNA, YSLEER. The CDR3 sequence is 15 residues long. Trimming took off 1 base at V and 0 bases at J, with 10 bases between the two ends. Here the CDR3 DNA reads TGCGCCAGCAGCCAAGGATACGGGAGCTCCTACGAGCAGTACTTC. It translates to CASSQGYGSSYEQYF.

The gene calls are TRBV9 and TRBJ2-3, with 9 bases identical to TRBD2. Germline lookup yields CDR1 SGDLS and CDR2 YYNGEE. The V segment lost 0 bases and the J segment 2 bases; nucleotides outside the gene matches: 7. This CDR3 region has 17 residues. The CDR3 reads CASSVGTGTSTTDTQYF. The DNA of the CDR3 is TGTGCCAGCAGCGTAGGTACGGGGACTAGCACCACAGATACGCAGTATTTT.

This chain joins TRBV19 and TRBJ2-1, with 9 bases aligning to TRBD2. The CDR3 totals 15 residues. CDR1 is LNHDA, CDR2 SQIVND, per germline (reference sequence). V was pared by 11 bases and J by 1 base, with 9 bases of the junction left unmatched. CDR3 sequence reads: CAASIAGVSYNEQFF. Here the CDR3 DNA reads TGTGCCGCAAGTATAGCGGGAGTGTCCTACAATGAGCAGTTCTTC.

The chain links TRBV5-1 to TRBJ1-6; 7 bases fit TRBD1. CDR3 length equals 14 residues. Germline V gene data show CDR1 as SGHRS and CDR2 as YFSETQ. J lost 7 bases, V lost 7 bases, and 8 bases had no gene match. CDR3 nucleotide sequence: TGCGCCAGCGGTACAGGGGATACGAATTCACCCCTCCACTTT. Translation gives CASGTGDTNSPLHF.

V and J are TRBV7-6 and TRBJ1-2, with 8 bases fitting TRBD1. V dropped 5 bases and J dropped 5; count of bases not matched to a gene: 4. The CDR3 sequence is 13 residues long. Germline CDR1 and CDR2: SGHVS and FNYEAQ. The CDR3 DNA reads TGTGCCAGCAGCCCGGACAGGGAGTATGGCTACACCTTC. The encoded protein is CASSPDREYGYTF.

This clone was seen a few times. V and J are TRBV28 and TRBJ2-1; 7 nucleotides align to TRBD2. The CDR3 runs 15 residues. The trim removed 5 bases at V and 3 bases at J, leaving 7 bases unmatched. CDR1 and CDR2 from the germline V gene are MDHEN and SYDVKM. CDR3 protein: CASSQGLSLYNEQFF. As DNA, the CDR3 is TGTGCCAGCAGTCAGGGACTATCCCTCTACAATGAGCAGTTCTTC.